This T cell receptor beta chain was documented in a study of T cells after somatic rescue of genetic block. Some clones are missing from TCRdb's copy, which holds only in-frame ones; the method was immunoSEQ multiplex PCR. The sample contains about 67,000 clones, about 91% of which appear only once. Trimming removed 1 base at V and 7 bases at J, with 19 bases between. The CDR3 contains 16 residues. Germline assignment: CDR1 MNHNS and CDR2 SASEGT. Sequenced input: peripheral blood mononuclear cells (PBMCs). The chain recombines TRBV6-1 with TRBJ1-1; weak D call: TRBD1 (6 bases). The TCR sequence derives from a man in his forties. The CDR3 region has the DNA TGTGCCAGCAGTGAAGTTCGGGGCAGGGGTTACGGTGAAGCTTTCTTT. This gives the protein CASSEVRGRGYGEAFF.